This TCR beta chain was recorded in a study of T cell repertoires in cytomegalovirus infection. The CDR3 is 15 amino acids. Germline lookup yields CDR1 LNHNV and CDR2 YYDKDF (reference sequence). V was trimmed by 3 bases and J by 0 bases, leaving 9 bases between them. Turning to this clonotype: Antigen unknown.

A single record per CDR3 protein comes from TCRdb applying MiXCR to the reads. The table lists about 400,000 distinct CDR3 sequences, about 34% of them singletons. This specimen consisted of cultured PBMCs, obtained from culture after CMV antigen stimulation. This chain links TRBV15 with TRBJ1-3; TRBD1 might be the D (5 bases). The sequence derives from a human donor in good health (CMV status not recorded). Some clones in this sample may be carry-over from other donors' samples. The CDR3 here is CATSRGLSSGNTIYF. CDR3 DNA sequence: TGTGCCACCAGCAGGGGACTTAGCTCTGGAAACACCATATATTTT. Full variable domain (remainder filled in from reference TRBV15 and TRBJ1-3): DAMVIQNPRYQVTQFGKPVTLSCSQTLNHNVMYWYQQKSSQAPKLLFHYYDKDFNNEADTPDNFQSRRPNTSFCFLDIRSPGLGDTAMYLCATSRGLSSGNTIYFGEGSWLTVV.